Listed below are T cell receptor beta chains from one sample, sequenced in a study of blood T cell repertoires in COVID-19. Clones were read by immunoSEQ multiplex PCR, and TCRdb kept only the in-frame ones, dropping some. The data show 150,000 or so clones, more than 75% seen once. The specimen was peripheral blood. The receptors stem from an elderly man with acute or convalescent COVID-19. Each CDR3 is given with its conserved first and last residue. A D gene is named only where the DNA matches it firmly. Part of the rows lack a size; the others show once, few, many or a class for expanded clones.

clone_size	j_call	d_call	v_call	cdr3_nt	cdr3_aa
-	TRBJ2-1	-	TRBV5-1	TGCGCCAGCAGTGTGAGCGGCGACTCCTACAATGAGCAGTTCTTC	CASSVSGDSYNEQFF
-	TRBJ2-2	-	TRBV3-1/TRBV3-2	TGTGCCAGCAGCCAAGCGGGTTCCGATAGCACCGGGGAGCTGTTTTTT	CASSQAGSDSTGELFF
-	TRBJ2-7	TRBD2	TRBV6-1	TGTGCCAGCAGTGAAGGCCTAGCGGGAGTCGTTGCGTGGGAGCAGTACTTC	CASSEGLAGVVAWEQYF
-	TRBJ2-5	TRBD2	TRBV27	TGTGCCAGCAGTGGACTAGCGGGAGGTGAAGAGACCCAGTACTTC	CASSGLAGGEETQYF
once	TRBJ1-1	TRBD1	TRBV10-2	TGCGCCAGCAGTGGGACAGGGGCCACTGAAGCTTTCTTT	CASSGTGATEAFF
-	TRBJ1-1	-	TRBV11-2	TGTGCCAGCAGCTTAGGGCAGGGGTCCACTGAAGCTTTCTTT	CASSLGQGSTEAFF
-	TRBJ1-2	-	TRBV2	TGTGCCAGCAGAGGTACAGTATTGGGCTATGGCTACACCTTC	CASRGTVLGYGYTF
-	TRBJ1-2	-	TRBV9	TGTGCCAGCAGCGTAGGGGATACGCAGGGCTATGGCTACACCTTC	CASSVGDTQGYGYTF
few	TRBJ2-1	-	TRBV7-3	TGTGCCAGCAGCTTAATCCCTAGCCATGAGCAGTTCTTC	CASSLIPSHEQFF
few	TRBJ2-1	-	TRBV6-6	TGTGCCAGCAGTTACCCCTCGGAGGGAGGATACAATGAGCAGTTCTTC	CASSYPSEGGYNEQFF
-	TRBJ1-1	-	TRBV18	TGTGCCAGCTCACCACGCGGGGGGGACACTGAAGCTTTCTTT	CASSPRGGDTEAFF
-	TRBJ1-6	TRBD1	TRBV5-1	TGCGCCAGCAGCTGGGGGACAGGGGGGTTTTCACCCCTCCACTTT	CASSWGTGGFSPLHF
-	TRBJ2-1	-	TRBV24-1	TGTGCCACCAGTGATATACAGGGCTCCGAGCAGTTCTTC	CATSDIQGSEQFF
few	TRBJ1-1	-	TRBV5-1	TGCGCCAGCAGCTTGGCCCCAACAACTGAAGCTTTCTTT	CASSLAPTTEAFF
-	TRBJ2-4	-	TRBV2	TGTGCCAGCAGTGTTGAGGAGAACATTCAGTACTTC	CASSVEENIQYF
-	TRBJ2-5	-	TRBV21-1	TGTGCCAGCAGCAAAGGACTTTGGACTAGCGGCCAAGAGACCCAGTACTTC	CASSKGLWTSGQETQYF
-	TRBJ1-2	-	TRBV9	TGTGCCAGCAGCCCCGGGAACGACGGCGGCTATACCTTC	CASSPGNDGGYTF
-	TRBJ1-1	-	TRBV7-8	TGTGCCAGCAGCACGTACTCCGCCACTGAAGCTTTCTTT	CASSTYSATEAFF
-	TRBJ2-5	-	TRBV4-2	TGTGCCAGCAGCCAAGGGGACAAGGAGGAGACCCAGTACTTC	CASSQGDKEETQYF
-	TRBJ1-5	-	TRBV11-2	TGTGCCAGCAGCTTAAAGGAGGGAGGCAATCAGCCCCAGCATTTT	CASSLKEGGNQPQHF
-	TRBJ2-7	-	TRBV30	TGTGCCTGGAGTCTGAGGGGGGGCTCATACGAGCAGTACTTC	CAWSLRGGSYEQYF
-	TRBJ1-6	TRBD1	TRBV29-1	TGCAGCGTGGGACAGGGAAGTTCACCCCTCCACTTT	CSVGQGSSPLHF
-	TRBJ2-5	-	TRBV7-9	TGTGCCAGCAGCTTAGGGGATCAGACAGGCCTCCAAGAGACCCAGTACTTC	CASSLGDQTGLQETQYF
-	TRBJ1-1	-	TRBV11-2	TGTGCCAGCAGCTTAGAACTATCGGGGGGTTTCTTGAACACTGAAGCTTTCTTT	CASSLELSGGFLNTEAFF
-	TRBJ2-7	-	TRBV10-3	TGTGCCATCAGCCCAACGACTTCCTACTACGAGCAGTACTTC	CAISPTTSYYEQYF
-	TRBJ2-5	-	TRBV29-1	TGCAGCGTAGGACCGGGAGCCCAAGAGACCCAGTACTTC	CSVGPGAQETQYF
-	TRBJ1-2	TRBD1	TRBV24-1	TGTGCCACCAGCACAACCGGGACAGATTATGGCTACACCTTC	CATSTTGTDYGYTF
-	TRBJ2-5	TRBD2	TRBV7-9	TGTGCCAGCAGCTTAGTGCTGGCGGGAGGTTCGGAGACCCAGTACTTC	CASSLVLAGGSETQYF
-	TRBJ2-1	-	TRBV19	TGTGCCAGTAGTATAGACAGAACCGTCTACAATGAGCAGTTCTTC	CASSIDRTVYNEQFF
-	TRBJ1-1	-	TRBV28	TGTGCCAGCAGGAGACAGGTCGGGGTGAACACTGAAGCTTTCTTT	CASRRQVGVNTEAFF
-	TRBJ1-2	TRBD1	TRBV30	TGTGCCTGGAGCGGACAGGACTCCGGCTACACCTTC	CAWSGQDSGYTF
once	TRBJ1-2	-	TRBV18	TGTGCCAGCTCACCCAATCGGGGGGACTATGGCTACACCTTC	CASSPNRGDYGYTF
-	TRBJ2-7	TRBD1	TRBV13	TGTGCCAGCAGCTCATTTAACAGGGGCTTCTCGTACTTC	CASSSFNRGFSYF
-	TRBJ2-3	-	TRBV5-1	TGCGCCAGCAGGAACCACGGGAGCACAGATACGCAGTATTTT	CASRNHGSTDTQYF